The present T cell receptor (beta chain) was sequenced within a study of OX40 agonist ivuxolimab in advanced cancers. Background on the whole study: Ivuxolimab, which targeted the costimulatory receptor OX40 (CD134), was an agonistic, fully human IgG2 monoclonal antibody. Intravenous ivuxolimab was administered to patients every 2 weeks at six dose levels: 0.01, 0.1, 0.3, 1.5, 3 and 10 mg/kg. Of the approximately 50 patients in dose escalation, about 20 had hepatocellular carcinoma, some 15 had melanoma, 9 had renal cell carcinoma and 9 had head and neck cancer. In the dose-escalation cohort, around four fifths of patients were male, and the mean age was approximately 60 years, with a range of roughly 20 to 80. Prior anti-PD-1, anti-PD-L1 or anti-CTLA-4 therapy was permitted, and about two fifths of dose-escalation patients had received checkpoint inhibitors. Partial responses were achieved by three dose-escalation patients, of whom one had hepatocellular carcinoma and two had cutaneous melanoma. The purpose of peripheral TCRbeta sequencing was to test whether ivuxolimab changed TCR sequence diversity and led to clonal T-cell expansion. The monotherapy dose-escalation portion (N of about 50 patients) of the phase I ivuxolimab trial is reported in the paper. On the study overall, not on this receptor specifically: In the 0.1-3.0 mg/kg groups, partial responders were among the patients with the lowest normalized peripheral clonal expansion, particularly in CD8+ T cells. Which antigens the clonally expanded peripheral T cells were specific for was not determined. After ivuxolimab, more expanded clones were found on average in CD8+ T cells than in CD4+ T cells. At doses from 0.1 to 3.0 mg/kg, clonal expansion was seen in both CD4+ and CD8+ blood T cells between baseline and week 6. Low levels of normalized T-cell clonal expansion were also shown by some nonresponding patients.

Trimming takes 0 bases from V and 3 bases from J, and the germline ends sit 8 bases apart. There are 14 amino acids in the CDR3, from cysteine to phenylalanine inclusive. CDR3 DNA only is kept here, 42 bases in frame from base 1. The germline V gene gives CDR1 as MNHEY and CDR2 as SVGAGI. The trial excluded patients who had a history of autoimmune disease or who were on systemic immunosuppression. In every dose cohort, peripheral blood was drawn for TCR sequencing at baseline, cycle 4 day 1, and cycle 7 day 1. Samples came from an open-label, multicenter, first-in-human phase I dose-escalation trial of ivuxolimab. Adults with locally advanced or metastatic head and neck squamous cell, hepatocellular, melanoma or renal cell carcinoma were enrolled in the trial. Before TCR sequencing, CD4+ T cells and CD8+ T cells from peripheral blood were sorted into separate populations. To sequence the TCRbeta CDR3 region, genomic DNA was isolated from the sorted cells. The immunoSEQ Assay was used to sequence the TCRbeta CDR3 regions. What TCRdb holds here is the immuneACCESS table cut down to in-frame rearrangements. Part of the clones is not present; checked against another copy, under half of the missing clones reflect an unresolved V gene, and the others are unexplained. The sample yields under 95,000 clones; more than 70% were counted once. The ten largest account for under 7.5% of the sample.

Notes on this clone: Its antigen specificity is not known. The input lacks base qualities; no much larger clone sits a single base away.

Here the sequenced sample was CD4+ or CD8+ T cells sorted from blood, taken in a trial of the OX40 agonist ivuxolimab. The receptor chain draws on TRBV6-5 and TRBJ1-1; TRBD1 is a possible D gene, resting on 6 matching bases. This TCR was sampled from an adult with an advanced solid tumor such as melanoma, head and neck, liver or kidney cancer. The CDR3 corresponds to CASSYSKGDTEAFF. The DNA sequence reads TGTGCCAGCAGTTACTCGAAGGGGGACACTGAAGCTTTCTTT.